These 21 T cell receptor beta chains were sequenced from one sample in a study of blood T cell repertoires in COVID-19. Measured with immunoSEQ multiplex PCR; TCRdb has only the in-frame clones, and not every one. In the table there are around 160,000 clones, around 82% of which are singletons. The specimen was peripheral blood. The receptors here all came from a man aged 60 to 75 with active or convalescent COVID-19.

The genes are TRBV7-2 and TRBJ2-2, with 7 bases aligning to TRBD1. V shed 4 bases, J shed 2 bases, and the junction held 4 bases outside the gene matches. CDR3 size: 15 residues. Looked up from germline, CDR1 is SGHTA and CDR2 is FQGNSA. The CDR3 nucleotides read TGTGCCAGCAGCTCACAGGGGTATAACACCGGGGAGCTGTTTTTT. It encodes CASSSQGYNTGELFF. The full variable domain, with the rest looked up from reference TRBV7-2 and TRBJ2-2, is GAGVSQSPSNKVTEKGKDVELRCDPISGHTALYWYRQSLGQGLEFLIYFQGNSAPDKSGLPSDRFSAERTGGSVSTLTIQRTQQEDSAVYLCASSSQGYNTGELFFGEGSRLTVL.

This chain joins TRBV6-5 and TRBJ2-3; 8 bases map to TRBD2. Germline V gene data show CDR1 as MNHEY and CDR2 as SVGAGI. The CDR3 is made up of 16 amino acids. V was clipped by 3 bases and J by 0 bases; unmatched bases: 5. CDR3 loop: CASSYWASGSTDTQYF. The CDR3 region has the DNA TGTGCCAGCAGTTATTGGGCTAGCGGGAGCACAGATACGCAGTATTTT.

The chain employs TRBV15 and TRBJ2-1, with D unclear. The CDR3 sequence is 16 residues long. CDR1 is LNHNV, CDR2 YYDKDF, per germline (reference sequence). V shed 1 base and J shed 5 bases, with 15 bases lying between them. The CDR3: CATSRVWVSGDNEQFF. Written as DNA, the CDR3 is TGTGCCACCAGCAGAGTTTGGGTGTCAGGCGACAATGAGCAGTTCTTC.

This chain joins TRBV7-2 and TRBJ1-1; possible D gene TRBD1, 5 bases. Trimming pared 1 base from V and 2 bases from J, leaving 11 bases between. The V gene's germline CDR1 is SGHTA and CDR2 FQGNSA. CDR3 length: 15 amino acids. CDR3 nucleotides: TGTGCCAGCAGCTTAGTGGGGGGAGTAAACACTGAAGCTTTCTTT. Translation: CASSLVGGVNTEAFF.

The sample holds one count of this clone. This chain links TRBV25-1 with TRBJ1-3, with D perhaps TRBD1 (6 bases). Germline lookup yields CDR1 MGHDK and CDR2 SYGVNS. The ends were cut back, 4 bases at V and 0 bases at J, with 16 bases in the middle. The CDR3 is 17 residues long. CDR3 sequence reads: CASSVWDISLSGNTIYF. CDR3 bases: TGTGCCAGCAGTGTGTGGGACATCTCCCTCTCTGGAAACACCATATATTTT.

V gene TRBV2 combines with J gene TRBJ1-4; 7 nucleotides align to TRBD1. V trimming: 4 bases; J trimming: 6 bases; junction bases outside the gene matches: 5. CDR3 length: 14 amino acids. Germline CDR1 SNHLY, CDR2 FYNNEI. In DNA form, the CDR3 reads TGTGCCAGCAGTGGGGGCAGGGGGGATGAAAAACTGTTTTTT. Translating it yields CASSGGRGDEKLFF. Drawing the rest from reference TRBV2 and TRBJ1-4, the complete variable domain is EPEVTQTPSHQVTQMGQEVILRCVPISNHLYFYWYRQILGQKVEFLVSFYNNEISEKSEIFDDQFSVERPDGSNFTLKIRSTKLEDSAMYFCASSGGRGDEKLFFGSGTQLSVL.

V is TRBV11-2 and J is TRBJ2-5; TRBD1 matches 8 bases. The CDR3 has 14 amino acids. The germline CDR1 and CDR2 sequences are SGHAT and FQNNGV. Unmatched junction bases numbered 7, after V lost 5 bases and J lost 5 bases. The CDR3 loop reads CASSPGQGWETQYF. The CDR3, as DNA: TGTGCCAGCAGCCCAGGACAGGGTTGGGAGACCCAGTACTTC.

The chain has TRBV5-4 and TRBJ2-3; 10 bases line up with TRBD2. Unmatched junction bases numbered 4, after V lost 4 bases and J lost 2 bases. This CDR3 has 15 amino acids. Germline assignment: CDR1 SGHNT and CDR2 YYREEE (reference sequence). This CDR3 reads CASSPAGGPTDTQYF. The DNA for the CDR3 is TGTGCCAGCAGCCCAGCGGGGGGGCCCACAGATACGCAGTATTTT. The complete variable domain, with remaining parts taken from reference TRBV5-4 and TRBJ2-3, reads ETGVTQSPTHLIKTRGQQVTLRCSSQSGHNTVSWYQQALGQGPQFIFQYYREEENGRGNFPPRFSGLQFPNYSSELNVNALELDDSALYLCASSPAGGPTDTQYFGPGTRLTVL.

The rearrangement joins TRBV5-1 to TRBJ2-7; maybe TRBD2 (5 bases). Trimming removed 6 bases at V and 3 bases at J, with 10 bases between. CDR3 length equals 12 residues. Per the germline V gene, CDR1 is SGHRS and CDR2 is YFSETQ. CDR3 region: CASTGNSYEQYF. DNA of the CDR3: TGCGCCAGCACCGGGAACAGCTACGAGCAGTACTTC. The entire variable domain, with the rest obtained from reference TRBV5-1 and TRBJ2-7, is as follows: KAGVTQTPRYLIKTRGQQVTLSCSPISGHRSVSWYQQTPGQGLQFLFEYFSETQRNKGNFPGRFSGRQFSNSRSEMNVSTLELGDSALYLCASTGNSYEQYFGPGTRLTVT.

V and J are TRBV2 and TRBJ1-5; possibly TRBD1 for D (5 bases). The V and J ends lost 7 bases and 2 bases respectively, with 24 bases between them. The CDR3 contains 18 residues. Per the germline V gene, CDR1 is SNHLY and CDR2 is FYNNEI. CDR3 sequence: CASNTKPGFQPGNQPQHF. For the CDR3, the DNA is TGTGCCAGCAACACCAAACCAGGGTTCCAACCGGGCAATCAGCCCCAGCATTTT.

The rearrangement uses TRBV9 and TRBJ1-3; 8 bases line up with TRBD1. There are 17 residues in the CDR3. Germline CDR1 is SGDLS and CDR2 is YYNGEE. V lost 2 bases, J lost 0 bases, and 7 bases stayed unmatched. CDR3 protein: CASSVLGQGGSGNTIYF. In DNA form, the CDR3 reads TGTGCCAGCAGCGTCCTAGGACAGGGTGGCTCTGGAAACACCATATATTTT.

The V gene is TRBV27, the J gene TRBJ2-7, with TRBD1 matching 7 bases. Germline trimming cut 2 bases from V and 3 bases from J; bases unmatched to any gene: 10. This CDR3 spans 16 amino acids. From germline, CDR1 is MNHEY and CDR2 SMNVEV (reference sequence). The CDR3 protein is CASSLTVGTASYEQYF. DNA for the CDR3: TGTGCCAGCAGTTTAACGGTAGGGACAGCGAGCTACGAGCAGTACTTC.

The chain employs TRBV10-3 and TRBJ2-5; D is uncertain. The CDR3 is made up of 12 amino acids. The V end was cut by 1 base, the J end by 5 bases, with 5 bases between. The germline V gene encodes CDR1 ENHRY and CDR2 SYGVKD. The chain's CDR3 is CAISEFLETQYF. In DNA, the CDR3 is TGTGCCATCAGTGAGTTTCTGGAGACCCAGTACTTC.

The DNA of the CDR3 is TGTGCCACCAGCAGAGAGGCAGGGAAGCACACTGAAGCTTTCTTT. Encoded protein: CATSREAGKHTEAFF. This chain joins TRBV15 and TRBJ1-1, with a possible D match to TRBD1 (5 bases). V was cut by 0 bases and J by 3 bases, with 11 bases left in between. The CDR3 length is 15 residues. CDR1 is LNHNV and CDR2 is YYDKDF in the germline V gene (reference sequence).

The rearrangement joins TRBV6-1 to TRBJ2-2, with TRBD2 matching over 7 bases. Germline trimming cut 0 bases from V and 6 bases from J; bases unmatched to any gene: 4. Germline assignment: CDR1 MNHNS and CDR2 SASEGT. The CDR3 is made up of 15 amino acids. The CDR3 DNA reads TGTGCCAGCAGTGAAGCGCAGGGAGGGGCCGGGGAGCTGTTTTTT. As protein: CASSEAQGGAGELFF.

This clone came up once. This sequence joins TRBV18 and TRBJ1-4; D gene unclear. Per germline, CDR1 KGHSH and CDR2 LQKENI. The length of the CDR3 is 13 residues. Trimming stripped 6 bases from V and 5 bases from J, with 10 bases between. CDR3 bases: TGTGCCAGCTCTCGCGGTAGGAATGAAAAACTGTTTTTT. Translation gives CASSRGRNEKLFF.

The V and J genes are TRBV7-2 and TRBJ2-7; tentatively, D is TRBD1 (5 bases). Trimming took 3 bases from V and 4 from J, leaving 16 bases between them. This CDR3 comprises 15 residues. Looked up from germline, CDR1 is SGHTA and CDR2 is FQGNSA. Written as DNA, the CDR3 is TGTGCCAGCAGCTTGGGGATAATTGGGGCGTACGAGCAGTACTTC. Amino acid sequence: CASSLGIIGAYEQYF.

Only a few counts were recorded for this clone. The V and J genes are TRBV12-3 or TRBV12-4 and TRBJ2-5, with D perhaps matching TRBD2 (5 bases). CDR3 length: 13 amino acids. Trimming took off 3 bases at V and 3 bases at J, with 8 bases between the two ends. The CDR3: CASSFRREETQYF. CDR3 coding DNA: TGTGCCAGCAGTTTTCGGCGGGAAGAGACCCAGTACTTC.

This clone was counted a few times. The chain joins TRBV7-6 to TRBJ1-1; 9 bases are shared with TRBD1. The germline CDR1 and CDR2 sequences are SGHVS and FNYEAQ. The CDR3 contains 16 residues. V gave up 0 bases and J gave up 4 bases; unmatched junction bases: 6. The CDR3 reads CASSLAVLTGGTEAFF. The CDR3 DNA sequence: TGTGCCAGCAGCTTAGCGGTACTGACAGGGGGCACTGAAGCTTTCTTT.

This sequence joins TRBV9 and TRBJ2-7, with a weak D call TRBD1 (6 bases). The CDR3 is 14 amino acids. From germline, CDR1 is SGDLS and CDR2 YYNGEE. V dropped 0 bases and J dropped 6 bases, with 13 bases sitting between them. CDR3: CASSVVSGVGEQYF. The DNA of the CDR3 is TGTGCCAGCAGCGTAGTTTCAGGGGTTGGCGAGCAGTACTTC.

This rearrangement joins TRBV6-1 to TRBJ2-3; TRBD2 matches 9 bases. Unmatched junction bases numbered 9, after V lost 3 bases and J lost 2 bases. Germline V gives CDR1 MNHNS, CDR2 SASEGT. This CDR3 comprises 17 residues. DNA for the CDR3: TGTGCCAGCAGTGACGATCGGCTAGCGGGGATCACAGATACGCAGTATTTT. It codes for CASSDDRLAGITDTQYF.